This is a list of T cell receptor beta chains from one sample in a study of post-analysis software for immune sequencing data. MiXCR, applied by TCRdb to the PCR reads, yields one record per CDR3 protein. Of about 760,000 distinct CDR3 sequences in the sample, roughly 27% were seen once. Material for sequencing was blood. These receptors originate from a girl aged 10 to 17 with multiple sclerosis. CDR3s include the opening cysteine and the closing phenylalanine or tryptophan. The D gene is left open where the match is weak. Rows give clone size only sometimes, using once, few, many, or a class for an expanded clone.

TRBJ2-1	TRBV5-1	TRBD1	many	CASSEPGQNEQFF	TGCGCCAGCAGCGAACCGGGACAGAATGAGCAGTTCTTC
TRBJ2-2	TRBV11-2	-	-	CASSLARVGELFF	TGTGCCAGCAGCTTAGCGAGGGTCGGGGAGCTGTTTTTT
TRBJ1-1	TRBV29-1	TRBD1	-	CSVEGYRDRAFNTEAFF	TGCAGCGTTGAAGGATACCGGGACAGGGCTTTCAACACTGAAGCTTTCTTT
TRBJ2-5	TRBV12-1	-	-	CASSFDASGAYQETQYF	TGTGCCAGCAGCTTTGATGCTAGCGGAGCGTACCAAGAGACCCAGTACTTC
TRBJ2-1	TRBV20-1	TRBD2	-	CSARDREGVNEQFF	TGCAGTGCTAGAGATCGGGAGGGAGTCAATGAGCAGTTCTTC
TRBJ2-1	TRBV27	TRBD1	few	CASSLSGGQSNEQFF	TGTGCCAGCAGTTTATCTGGGGGACAGAGCAATGAGCAGTTCTTC
TRBJ2-7	TRBV11-2	TRBD2	few	CASNSQRSGRAFYEQYF	TGTGCCAGCAATTCTCAACGGAGCGGGAGGGCCTTTTACGAGCAGTACTTC
TRBJ2-7	TRBV7-2	TRBD1	few	CASTALPGQGIREQYF	TGTGCCAGCACCGCACTCCCGGGACAGGGCATCCGCGAGCAGTACTTC
TRBJ1-2	TRBV7-2	-	-	CASSPTGRGDGYTF	TGTGCCAGCAGCCCCACCGGGCGCGGGGATGGCTACACCTTC
TRBJ2-3	TRBV6-2/TRBV6-3	TRBD2	-	CVSTPGGGRDTQYF	TGTGTCAGCACACCTGGGGGGGGTAGAGATACGCAGTATTTT
TRBJ1-5	TRBV4-1	-	-	CASSQDRWGGQPQHF	TGCGCCAGCAGCCAAGATCGTTGGGGTGGTCAGCCCCAGCATTTT
TRBJ1-1	TRBV5-6	-	few	CASSLVSGGRSPEAFF	TGTGCCAGCAGCTTGGTTTCCGGTGGTAGAAGCCCTGAAGCTTTCTTT
TRBJ2-7	TRBV20-1	-	-	CSARVGRYEQYF	TGCAGTGCTAGAGTGGGACGGTACGAGCAGTACTTC
TRBJ2-7	TRBV11-2	-	-	CASSLELGVGYEQYF	TGTGCCAGCAGCTTAGAACTCGGAGTGGGCTACGAGCAGTACTTC
TRBJ2-3	TRBV15	-	few	CATSTEDSTDTQYF	TGTGCCACCAGCACGGAGGATAGCACAGATACGCAGTATTTT
TRBJ2-7	TRBV7-8	TRBD1	-	CASSQDRVGEQYF	TGTGCCAGCAGCCAGGACAGGGTTGGCGAGCAGTACTTC
TRBJ2-7	TRBV14	-	-	CASSHRIGRGPYEQYF	TGTGCCAGCAGCCACAGAATAGGACGGGGGCCCTACGAGCAGTACTTC
TRBJ1-2	TRBV29-1	-	few	CSVEGGVPYGYTF	TGCAGCGTGGAAGGGGGGGTCCCCTATGGCTACACCTTC
TRBJ1-1	TRBV20-1	-	few	CSALFWRGETEAFF	TGCAGTGCTCTGTTCTGGAGGGGGGAAACTGAAGCTTTCTTT
TRBJ2-5	TRBV12-3/TRBV12-4	-	few	CASSLGQQSLKETQYF	TGTGCCAGCAGTTTGGGGCAGCAGAGCCTCAAGGAGACCCAGTACTTC
TRBJ1-4	TRBV25-1	-	few	CASSGLGYEKLFF	TGTGCCAGCAGTGGGCTCGGGTATGAAAAACTGTTTTTT
TRBJ2-7	TRBV6-1	TRBD1	-	CASSETGTGGREQYF	TGTGCCAGCAGTGAAACCGGGACAGGGGGACGCGAGCAGTACTTC
TRBJ2-3	TRBV20-1	-	once	CSASGPSTTDTQYF	TGCAGTGCTAGCGGCCCCTCGACGACAGATACGCAGTATTTT
TRBJ2-4	TRBV20-1	-	few	CSARDRDQAKNIQYF	TGCAGTGCTAGAGACAGGGACCAAGCCAAAAACATTCAGTACTTC
TRBJ1-5	TRBV28	-	few	CASSFPGTNQPQHF	TGTGCCAGCAGTTTTCCAGGGACAAATCAGCCCCAGCATTTT
TRBJ2-5	TRBV2	TRBD2	-	CASMTSGGLRGETQYF	TGTGCCAGCATGACTAGCGGGGGCCTAAGGGGAGAGACCCAGTACTTC
TRBJ2-5	TRBV6-1	TRBD1	few	CAGGQSTEQETQYF	TGTGCCGGGGGACAGTCAACGGAACAAGAGACCCAGTACTTC
TRBJ2-1	TRBV24-1	-	few	CATSPSSYNEQFF	TGTGCCACCAGCCCAAGTTCCTACAATGAGCAGTTCTTC
TRBJ2-1	TRBV7-9	-	-	CASSSLGRGYNEQFF	TGTGCCAGCAGCTCCCTGGGGAGGGGGTACAATGAGCAGTTCTTC
TRBJ2-1	TRBV21-1	-	few	CASSPTPQLVLNEQFF	TGTGCCAGCAGCCCGACCCCACAGCTCGTTTTGAATGAGCAGTTCTTC
TRBJ2-1	TRBV5-1	TRBD1	-	CASSLQGHEQFF	TGCGCCAGCAGCTTACAGGGGCATGAGCAGTTCTTC
TRBJ2-1	TRBV6-4	-	-	CASSKEGLIGGEQFF	TGTGCCAGCAGTAAAGAGGGTCTTATCGGCGGTGAGCAGTTCTTC
TRBJ1-1	TRBV20-1	-	few	CSATSYGQPNTEAFF	TGCAGTGCCACCTCTTACGGCCAACCGAACACTGAAGCTTTCTTT
TRBJ2-7	TRBV11-2	TRBD1	-	CASSLGRDRFNYEQYF	TGTGCCAGCAGCTTAGGGCGGGACAGGTTTAACTACGAGCAGTACTTC
TRBJ1-6	TRBV5-1	-	-	CASSLHPQLRDSPLHF	TGCGCCAGCAGCCTCCACCCACAGCTTCGGGATTCACCCCTCCACTTT
TRBJ2-7	TRBV7-2	-	few	CASSPGSGSLRAQYF	TGTGCCAGCAGCCCCGGAAGCGGATCCCTACGAGCGCAGTACTTC
TRBJ1-4	TRBV20-1	-	-	CSPGRSNEKLFF	TGCAGCCCGGGACGGTCAAATGAAAAACTGTTTTTT
TRBJ2-7	TRBV4-1	-	few	CASSQVFLGGEQYF	TGCGCCAGCAGCCAAGTTTTTTTGGGCGGCGAGCAGTACTTC
TRBJ1-1	TRBV11-2	-	-	CASSLEGRGDTEAFF	TGTGCCAGCAGCTTAGAGGGAAGGGGGGACACTGAAGCTTTCTTT
TRBJ2-3	TRBV6-4	TRBD2	-	CASSDIAGGPYTQYF	TGTGCCAGCAGTGACATAGCGGGGGGCCCATATACGCAGTATTTT
TRBJ2-7	TRBV2	-	-	CASGEAKAGEQYF	TGTGCCAGCGGGGAGGCTAAGGCTGGAGAGCAGTACTTC
TRBJ2-3	TRBV6-5	TRBD2	-	CASTSGLGRTDTQYF	TGTGCCAGCACATCGGGACTAGGGAGGACAGATACGCAGTATTTT
TRBJ1-2	TRBV5-1	-	few	CASSSSTENYGYTF	TGCGCCAGCAGCTCCTCGACTGAAAACTATGGCTACACCTTC
TRBJ2-4	TRBV7-9	-	few	CASSSDREGNIQYF	TGTGCCAGCAGCTCCGACAGGGAGGGAAACATTCAGTACTTC
TRBJ2-5	TRBV5-1	-	-	CANSLGGLRAQETQYF	TGCGCCAACAGCTTGGGGGGTCTCAGGGCGCAAGAGACCCAGTACTTC
TRBJ2-1	TRBV2	-	few	CASSVIGGSGAYNEQFF	TGTGCCAGCAGTGTCATTGGGGGTTCCGGGGCCTACAATGAGCAGTTCTTC
TRBJ1-2	TRBV18	-	-	CASSPQGSDYGYTF	TGTGCCAGCTCACCTCAGGGGTCCGACTATGGCTACACCTTC
TRBJ2-3	TRBV2	-	-	CANNQRSTDTQYF	TGTGCCAACAACCAGCGGAGCACAGATACGCAGTATTTT
TRBJ2-3	TRBV10-3	TRBD1	-	CAISGTGDGTDPQYF	TGTGCCATCAGTGGAACAGGGGACGGCACAGATCCGCAGTATTTT
TRBJ2-1	TRBV7-2	-	few	CASSLGTRPSYNEQFF	TGTGCCAGCAGCTTAGGTACCAGGCCCTCCTACAATGAGCAGTTCTTC
TRBJ1-1	TRBV3-1	-	few	CASSQGGPSEAFF	TGTGCCAGCAGCCAAGGTGGCCCCAGTGAAGCTTTCTTT
TRBJ2-3	TRBV19	TRBD1	-	CASSILGQGAADTQYF	TGTGCCAGTAGTATTTTGGGCCAGGGGGCGGCAGATACGCAGTATTTT
TRBJ2-4	TRBV7-2	-	-	CASSPPLAKDIQYF	TGTGCCAGCAGCCCCCCGTTAGCCAAAGACATTCAGTACTTC
TRBJ1-5	TRBV2	-	-	CASSDGARYSNQPQHF	TGTGCCAGCAGTGATGGGGCCAGATATAGCAATCAGCCCCAGCATTTT
TRBJ2-1	TRBV4-3	-	few	CASSQSRQYNEQFF	TGCGCCAGCAGCCAGAGTCGCCAATACAATGAGCAGTTCTTC